Below, one T cell receptor beta chain is given with its context. Its antigen remains unidentified. The data belong to a study of blood T cells in healthy people across ages. Notes on the study in general: There was a strong correlation between TCR beta diversity and naive T cell percentage.

Drawing of peripheral blood yielded roughly 10 milliliters from each donor. PCR was performed a second time for about 6 to 12 cycles using a sample-barcoded 5' primer and a J-beta primer mix. TCRdb analysed the 5' RACE reads with MiXCR anew, one entry per CDR3 protein. The table shows hundreds of thousands of distinct CDR3 sequences, with approximately 43% occurring only once. CDR1 and CDR2 (germline): MNHNS, SASEGT. Trimming pared 7 bases from V and 6 bases from J, leaving 16 bases between. The length of the CDR3 is 13 residues. The sequence was collected from a woman aged 55-69 years in good health. Material: blood. J is TRBJ2-7 and V is TRBV6-1; possibly TRBD1 for D (6 bases). The CDR3 loop is CASIQGQQREQYF. The CDR3 nucleotides read TGTGCCAGCATACAGGGCCAACAACGCGAGCAGTACTTC.